The clone carrying this T cell receptor beta chain appeared many times. The sample is drawn from a study of early T cells in non-severe SARS-CoV-2 infection. For the study at large: The study sequenced bulk RNA from unsorted whole blood, with chains unpaired.

Via MiXCR, TCRdb re-called the 5' RACE reads, giving one row per CDR3 protein. The table records around 76,000 distinct CDR3 sequences, more than 12% of them present only once. This CDR3 is 16 amino acids long. With V trimmed by 3 bases and J by 0 bases, 9 bases remained unmatched. CDR1 is DFQATT, CDR2 SNEGSKA, per germline (reference sequence). The sample in question was whole blood, obtained at baseline. This chain connects TRBV20-1 to TRBJ2-7, with 9 bases that match TRBD2. This clonotype was sampled from an adult who was a healthcare worker with PCR-confirmed SARS-CoV-2 infection or an uninfected control (not recorded which). CDR3 coding DNA: TGCAGTGCTAGTGGACCGACTAGCGGAATCTCCTACGAGCAGTACTTC. It is translated as CSASGPTSGISYEQYF.